The TCR beta chain under discussion was sequenced for a study of T-cell memory formation after mild COVID-19. Only a few counts were recorded for this clonotype. Trimming stripped 7 bases from V and 0 bases from J, with 12 bases between. CDR3 length equals 14 residues. CDR1 SEHNR and CDR2 FQNEAQ come from the germline V gene (reference sequence). TCRdb used MiXCR to reprocess the 5' RACE reads, holding one entry per CDR3 protein. The table has 450,000 to 700,000 distinct CDR3 sequences, more than 15% seen once. The sample taken for sequencing was PBMCs or a T cell subset sorted from them (not recorded which). The rearrangement joins TRBV7-9 to TRBJ1-1; perhaps TRBD1 as D (5 bases). The clonotype was recovered from an adult woman who had mild COVID-19 (a few samples of this study predate the infection). Cell type and time point are not known. The CDR3 here is CASTSGLMNTEAFF. In DNA, the CDR3 is TGTGCCAGCACCTCGGGGCTCATGAACACTGAAGCTTTCTTT.